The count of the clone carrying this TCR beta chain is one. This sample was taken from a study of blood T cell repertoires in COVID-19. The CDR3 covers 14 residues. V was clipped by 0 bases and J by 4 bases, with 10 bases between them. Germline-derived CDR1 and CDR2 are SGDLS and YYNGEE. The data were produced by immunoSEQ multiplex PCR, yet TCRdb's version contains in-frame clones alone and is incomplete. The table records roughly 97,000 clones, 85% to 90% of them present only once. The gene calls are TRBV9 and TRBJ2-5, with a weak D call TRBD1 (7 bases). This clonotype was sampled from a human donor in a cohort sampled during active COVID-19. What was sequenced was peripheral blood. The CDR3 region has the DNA TGTGCCAGCAGCGTAGGCCAGGGGGGAGAGACCCAGTACTTC. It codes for CASSVGQGGETQYF. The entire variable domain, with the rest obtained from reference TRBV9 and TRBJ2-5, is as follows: DSGVTQTPKHLITATGQRVTLRCSPRSGDLSVYWYQQSLDQGLQFLIQYYNGEERAKGNILERFSAQQFPDLHSELNLSSLELGDSALYFCASSVGQGGETQYFGPGTRLLVL.